The present entry profiles one T cell receptor beta chain with its context. This clonotype appeared many times. The antigen it recognizes is unknown. The record has no base qualities; no much larger clone is one base away. The data are from a study of regulatory T cells in long-lasting Graves disease listed by TCRdb under 2021. General notes on the study: Persistent Graves' disease was defined as antithyroid drug treatment for over 5 years with persistently positive TSH receptor autoantibodies. Persistent Graves' disease patients were compared with newly diagnosed Graves' disease patients by peripheral blood TCR sequencing and RNA sequencing. TCR sequencing covered 13 persistent and approximately 20 newly diagnosed Graves' disease patients, 33 samples in total. Persistent Graves' disease patients in the clinical cohort had taken antithyroid drugs for approximately 9.5 years on average. The study took place in China and was registered as a clinical trial. The full study reports these points: Only the TCR beta chain was sequenced and analyzed. Patients with persistent disease shared more public clonotypes (around 2,500) than newly diagnosed patients did (approximately 990). Persistent disease showed preferential use of TRBV28, TRBJ1-2 and TRBJ2-5, whereas newly diagnosed disease favored TRBV20-1 and TRBJ2-1. Lower TCR Shannon entropy and fewer highly expanded clones were observed in persistent Graves' disease patients than in newly diagnosed patients, which suggested clonal expansion. As a limitation, the authors acknowledged that the small sample size may reduce accuracy. Only peripheral blood was studied, because thyroid tissue, the primary lesion, was inaccessible.

Trimming costs V 1 base and J 5 bases, and their ends lie 17 bases apart. CDR1 and CDR2 were assigned from the germline V gene as SNHLY and FYNNEI. The CDR3 runs 16 residues from the cysteine to the phenylalanine. The entry retains the CDR3 DNA only, 48 bases that are in frame from base 1. Receptor amplification or capture employed multiplex PCR. The sequencer listed for this sample is Illumina HiSeq 4000. iRepertoire HTBI primers and Arm-PCR amplification of CDR3 regions were used to construct TCR beta libraries. Gel purification was performed on PCR products prior to sequencing. Under the source paper's analysis protocol: Gene usage analysis of CDR3 amino acid clonotypes used the 60 to 80 TRBV and 11 to 15 TRBJ segments found across samples. COPE and FqMerger were used to merge filtered high-quality paired reads into contigs. BLAST was used to align contigs to IMGT TRBV, TRBD and TRBJ reference genes, with CDR3 defined following IMGT. Highly expanded clones were defined as clonotypes with a frequency above 0.1%. Repertoire diversity was measured by Shannon entropy, and V-J evenness by the Gini coefficient. A clonotype found in more than one individual was treated as public. Using fastp at Q25 and MiXCR, TCRdb reprocessed the public reads and kept productive beta chains. Identical CDR3 protein sequences are pooled into one entry, listed with their most common genes and DNA. TCRdb assigned the V and J calls; the authors' analysis was not used. This sample gives about 430,000 distinct CDR3 sequences in total; under 25% of them show up just once. The top ten clones comprise roughly an eighth of the sample.

The sample's time point label is to be understood as: persistent/refractory GD, antithyroid drugs over 5 years with positive TRAb. RNA was extracted from PBMCs in TRIzol for both TCR sequencing and RNA sequencing. The diagnosis of Graves' disease followed American Thyroid Association guidelines. The patients came from an endocrinology department in Xi'an, China. From each patient, approximately 9.9 milliliters of peripheral blood was collected into an EDTA anticoagulant tube. Ficoll Paque Plus density gradient separation was used to isolate PBMCs, and no further T cell sorting was performed. RNA quality was checked with an Agilent 2100 Bioanalyzer and agarose gel, and concentration with a NanoDrop 2000.

This chain joins TRBV2 to TRBJ1-2; the D region possibly corresponds to TRBD1 (5 bases align). The clonotype was recovered from a female donor with Graves disease. The sequencing here drew on peripheral blood mononuclear cells (PBMCs), taken when the disease was refractory, from a patient treated with antithyroid drugs. At the DNA level, the sequence is TGTGCCAGCAGTGAAGAAGAGAGACAGCTTTTTTATGGCTACACCTTC. Its translation reads: CASSEEERQLFYGYTF.